These T cell receptor beta chains were read from a single sample in a study of blood T cell repertoires in COVID-19. Profiling relied on immunoSEQ multiplex PCR, and the TCRdb table lists in-frame clones only, not all of them. The sample shows about 320,000 clones, around nine tenths of them seen only once. The sample taken for sequencing was peripheral blood. The receptors were gathered from a woman aged 30 to 39 with COVID-19, enrolled during active disease. Both conserved end residues are part of each CDR3. The D gene is left open where the match is weak. Rows give clone size only sometimes, using once, few, many, or a class for an expanded clone.

>NA|TRBV4-1|TRBJ1-2|NA
CASSARLLSRDGYTF
TGCGCCAGCAGCGCGAGGTTGCTCAGCCGTGATGGCTACACCTTC
>NA|TRBV4-1|TRBJ1-3|few
CASSRSEWGGGNTIYF
TGCGCCAGCAGCCGATCGGAATGGGGGGGAGGTAACACCATATATTTT
>NA|TRBV2|TRBJ1-6|NA
CASSEAAQGPLHF
TGTGCCAGCAGTGAAGCGGCCCAGGGACCCCTCCACTTT
>NA|TRBV2|TRBJ1-1|NA
CASSEPTGEDTEAFF
TGTGCCAGCAGTGAACCGACAGGTGAGGACACTGAAGCTTTCTTT
>TRBD2|TRBV27|TRBJ2-3|NA
CASSPRGSGNTDTQYF
TGTGCCAGCAGTCCCCGGGGGAGCGGGAACACAGATACGCAGTATTTT
>NA|TRBV12-3/TRBV12-4|TRBJ2-7|NA
CASSFRADYEQYF
TGTGCCAGCAGTTTCAGGGCCGACTACGAGCAGTACTTC
>NA|TRBV12-3/TRBV12-4|TRBJ1-3|NA
CASSSQGNTIYF
TGTGCCAGCAGTTCACAGGGAAACACCATATATTTT
>NA|TRBV28|TRBJ1-1|NA
CASSLVPGTGPTEAFF
TGTGCCAGCAGTTTGGTCCCGGGGACTGGGCCCACTGAAGCTTTCTTT
>NA|TRBV27|TRBJ1-1|NA
CASSLYRDLNTEAFF
TGTGCCAGCAGTTTGTACAGGGACCTGAACACTGAAGCTTTCTTT
>TRBD1|TRBV7-9|TRBJ1-2|NA
CASSSSLVDRGPNFGYTF
TGTGCCAGCAGTTCCTCACTCGTGGACAGGGGACCCAATTTTGGCTACACCTTC
>NA|TRBV4-2|TRBJ2-3|NA
CASSQVHAGTVTDTQYF
TGTGCCAGCAGCCAAGTGCACGCTGGGACTGTCACAGATACGCAGTATTTT
>TRBD2|TRBV19|TRBJ2-4|NA
CASSIDLLRGGVSTQYF
TGTGCCAGTAGTATAGACCTACTGCGGGGGGGCGTCTCGACGCAGTACTTC
>NA|TRBV19|TRBJ1-1|once
CASSIGSTEAFF
TGTGCCAGTAGTATAGGGAGTACTGAAGCTTTCTTT
>NA|TRBV6-5|TRBJ1-3|NA
CASSYSGNSGNTIYF
TGTGCCAGCAGTTACAGTGGTAACTCGGGAAACACCATATATTTT
>NA|TRBV7-6|TRBJ2-7|NA
CASSIYPQGRSYEQYF
TGTGCCAGCAGCATTTACCCGCAGGGGCGCTCCTACGAGCAGTACTTC
>TRBD1|TRBV4-1|TRBJ2-2|NA
CASSQGTGNTGELFF
TGCGCCAGCAGCCAAGGGACAGGGAACACCGGGGAGCTGTTTTTT
>TRBD1|TRBV18|TRBJ2-3|NA
CASSSLSGTGRADTQYF
TGTGCCAGCTCATCTCTATCCGGGACAGGGCGCGCAGATACGCAGTATTTT
>TRBD2|TRBV4-2|TRBJ2-3|NA
CASSQDLLAGGLKGNTQYF
TGTGCCAGCAGCCAAGATCTACTAGCGGGGGGCCTAAAGGGGAATACGCAGTATTTT
>TRBD1|TRBV12-5|TRBJ1-1|NA
CASGPGTGRTEAFF
TGTGCTAGTGGTCCCGGGACAGGGCGCACTGAAGCTTTCTTT
>NA|TRBV25-1|TRBJ1-2|NA
CASSQGGVPNYGYTF
TGTGCCAGCAGTCAAGGGGGGGTACCTAACTATGGCTACACCTTC
>TRBD1|TRBV7-9|TRBJ2-4|NA
CASSQGQGAKNIQYF
TGTGCCAGCAGCCAGGGACAGGGGGCGAAAAACATTCAGTACTTC
>TRBD1|TRBV15|TRBJ1-1|once
CATSRDRIAGTGGDTEAFF
TGTGCCACCAGCAGAGATCGAATTGCCGGGACAGGGGGCGACACTGAAGCTTTCTTT
>NA|TRBV5-5|TRBJ2-3|NA
CASSFLLVTDTQYF
TGTGCCAGCAGCTTTCTCCTAGTCACAGATACGCAGTATTTT
>NA|TRBV19|TRBJ1-2|NA
CASSIGHIYGYTF
TGTGCCAGTAGTATAGGACACATCTATGGCTACACCTTC
>NA|TRBV28|TRBJ2-7|NA
CASSLKGDSYEQYF
TGTGCCAGCAGTTTAAAGGGGGACTCCTACGAGCAGTACTTC
>NA|TRBV12-3/TRBV12-4|TRBJ1-1|NA
CASREGGGAEAFF
TGTGCCAGCAGAGAGGGAGGGGGAGCTGAAGCTTTCTTT
>NA|TRBV4-1|TRBJ2-7|NA
CASSQEFITVSLYEQYF
TGCGCCAGCAGCCAAGAATTTATAACAGTATCTCTCTACGAGCAGTACTTC